Below, 9 T cell receptor beta chains from the same sample are listed, as sequenced in a study of T cells in Graves' hyperthyroidism and ophthalmopathy. Researchers amplified the TCR beta CDR3 regions from RNA transcripts. TCR CDR3 regions were first amplified by RT-PCR with HTBI primers. TCRdb analysed the multiplex PCR reads with MiXCR anew, one entry per CDR3 protein. Of about 550,000 distinct CDR3 sequences listed, less than 25% are singletons. The sample was blood. These receptor sequences come from a man between 18 and 29 years old with Graves' hyperthyroidism.

This clonotype was observed many times. This chain uses TRBV12-3 or TRBV12-4 with TRBJ1-1, with D possibly being TRBD1 (5 bases). V was trimmed by 6 bases and J by 7 bases, leaving 15 bases between them. The CDR3 is made up of 13 amino acids. Here the CDR3 reads CASSPLRGDEAFF. The CDR3 DNA is TGTGCCAGCAGCCCCCTTAGAGGGGATGAAGCTTTCTTT.

This clonotype was counted many times. The V gene is TRBV5-1, the J gene TRBJ2-5; D gene ambiguous. The V and J ends lost 0 bases and 6 bases respectively, with 9 bases between them. The CDR3 sequence is 13 residues long. Germline loops: CDR1 SGHRS, CDR2 YFSETQ. Here the CDR3 reads CASSLDSKKTQYF. The CDR3 region has the DNA TGCGCCAGCAGCTTGGACAGCAAGAAGACCCAGTACTTC.

The chain recombines TRBV18 with TRBJ1-2; 8 bases are shared with TRBD1. Germline trimming cut 4 bases from V and 5 bases from J; bases unmatched to any gene: 12. There are 16 residues in the CDR3. Germline CDR1 and CDR2: KGHSH and LQKENI. Here the CDR3 reads CASSLTTGAFGYGYTF. The DNA of the CDR3 is TGTGCCAGCTCACTGACGACAGGGGCCTTTGGGTATGGCTACACCTTC.

Only one count was recorded for this clonotype. The V call is TRBV11-2, the J call TRBJ2-5; D is undetermined. The V end lost 5 bases, the J end lost 3 bases, and 10 bases lay between the germline ends. The V gene's germline CDR1 is SGHAT and CDR2 FQNNGV. CDR3 length equals 13 residues. CDR3 DNA: TGTGCCAGCAGCCGTTATACTAAAGAGACCCAGTACTTC. Amino acid sequence: CASSRYTKETQYF.

This clonotype has ten or more counts. This chain uses TRBV12-3 or TRBV12-4 with TRBJ2-7, with D possibly matching TRBD1 (5 bases). The CDR3 is 13 amino acids. V shed 1 base and J shed 5 bases, with 9 bases lying between them. CDR3 bases: TGTGCCAGCAGTTTAGGACAGATTAACGAGCAGTACTTC. This encodes CASSLGQINEQYF.

The chain is built from TRBV6-1 and TRBJ1-1; no reliable D call. The germline CDR1 and CDR2 sequences are MNHNS and SASEGT. The V end lost 8 bases, the J end lost 4 bases, and 20 bases lay between the germline ends. The CDR3 is made up of 15 amino acids. In nucleotides, the CDR3 is TGTGCCAGCTGTAGGCTTCGGAATTCGGTCACTGAAGCTTTCTTT. Its translation: CASCRLRNSVTEAFF.

The rearrangement links TRBV10-3 to TRBJ2-5, with 8 bases identical to TRBD2. The trim removed 1 base at V and 1 base at J, leaving 11 bases unmatched. CDR1 is ENHRY, CDR2 SYGVKD, per germline. CDR3 size: 18 residues. In DNA form, the CDR3 reads TGTGCCATCAGTGAGTTATTCGAGAGCGGGGGTATCCAAGAGACCCAGTACTTC. Protein: CAISELFESGGIQETQYF.

The chain couples TRBV11-2 to TRBJ1-2; tentatively, D is TRBD1 (5 bases). The CDR3 runs 16 residues. The germline gives CDR1 SGHAT, CDR2 FQNNGV. The V gene lost 2 bases and the J gene lost 4 bases, with 17 bases spanning the gap. The CDR3 sequence is CASSLLGGGLGYGYTF. The CDR3 DNA is TGTGCCAGCAGCTTACTGGGGGGAGGGCTTGGCTATGGCTACACCTTC.

This clonotype was seen a handful of times. The chain combines TRBV5-6 with TRBJ2-7, with a possible D match to TRBD1 (6 bases). Germline assignment: CDR1 SGHDT and CDR2 YYEEEE. Trimming stripped 6 bases from V and 3 bases from J, with 16 bases between. The CDR3 is 14 amino acids. Here the CDR3 DNA reads TGTGCCAGCAACCCCGGGACATCATTCTACGAGCAGTACTTC. Amino acids: CASNPGTSFYEQYF.